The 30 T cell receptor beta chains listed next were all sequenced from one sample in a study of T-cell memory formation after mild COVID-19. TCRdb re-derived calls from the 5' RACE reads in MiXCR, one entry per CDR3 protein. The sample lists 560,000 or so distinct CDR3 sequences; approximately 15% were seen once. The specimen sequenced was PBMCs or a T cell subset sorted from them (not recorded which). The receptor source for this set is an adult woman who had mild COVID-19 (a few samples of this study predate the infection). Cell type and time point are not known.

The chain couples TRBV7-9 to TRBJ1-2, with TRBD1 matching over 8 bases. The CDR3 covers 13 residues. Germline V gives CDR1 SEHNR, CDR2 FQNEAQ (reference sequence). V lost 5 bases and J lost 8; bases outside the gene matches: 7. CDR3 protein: CASSPGQVDGYTF. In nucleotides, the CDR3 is TGTGCCAGCAGCCCGGGACAGGTGGACGGCTACACCTTC.

The CDR3 nucleotides are TGTGCCAGCCGAACAGGGCCCCACACTGAAGCTTTCTTT. Encoded protein: CASRTGPHTEAFF. This chain uses TRBV27 with TRBJ1-1; TRBD1 might be the D (6 bases). The CDR3 loop spans 13 amino acids. Germline values: CDR1 MNHEY, CDR2 SMNVEV (reference sequence). Trimming took 8 bases from V and 3 from J, leaving 13 bases between them.

The CDR3 coding sequence is TGTGCCAGCAGTGTCGTACAGGGGGTAGCAGCTTTCTTT. Amino acid sequence: CASSVVQGVAAFF. V and J are TRBV2 and TRBJ1-1, with TRBD1 identical over 8 bases. This CDR3 is built from 13 residues. V gave up 4 bases and J gave up 10 bases; unmatched junction bases: 8. Per the germline V gene, CDR1 is SNHLY and CDR2 is FYNNEI.

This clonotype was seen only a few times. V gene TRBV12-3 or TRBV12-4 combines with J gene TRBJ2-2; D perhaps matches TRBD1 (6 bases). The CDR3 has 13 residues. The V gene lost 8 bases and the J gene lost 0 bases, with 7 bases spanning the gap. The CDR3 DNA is TGTGCCAGCGGGGACACGAACACCGGGGAGCTGTTTTTT. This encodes CASGDTNTGELFF.

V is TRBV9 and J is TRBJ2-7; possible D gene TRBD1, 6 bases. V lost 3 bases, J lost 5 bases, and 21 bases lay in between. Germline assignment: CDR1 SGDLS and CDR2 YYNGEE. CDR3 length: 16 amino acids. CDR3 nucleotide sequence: TGTGCCAGCAGCGCCCACTGGACAGCCCCTCGAGACGAGCAGTACTTC. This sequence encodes CASSAHWTAPRDEQYF.

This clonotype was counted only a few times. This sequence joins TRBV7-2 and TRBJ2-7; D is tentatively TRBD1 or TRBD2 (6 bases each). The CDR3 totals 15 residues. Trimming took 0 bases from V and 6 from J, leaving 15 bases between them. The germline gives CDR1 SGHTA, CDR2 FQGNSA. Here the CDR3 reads CASSLAEGGFGEQYF. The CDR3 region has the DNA TGTGCCAGCAGCTTAGCGGAGGGGGGATTCGGCGAGCAGTACTTC.

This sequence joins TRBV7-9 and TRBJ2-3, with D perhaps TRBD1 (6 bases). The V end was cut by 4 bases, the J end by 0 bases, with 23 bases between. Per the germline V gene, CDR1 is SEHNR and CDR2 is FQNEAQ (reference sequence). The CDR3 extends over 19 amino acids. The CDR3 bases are TGTGCCAGCAGCTCTAGAAGTTTCACCGGGACATCTAGCACAGATACGCAGTATTTT. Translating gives CASSSRSFTGTSSTDTQYF.

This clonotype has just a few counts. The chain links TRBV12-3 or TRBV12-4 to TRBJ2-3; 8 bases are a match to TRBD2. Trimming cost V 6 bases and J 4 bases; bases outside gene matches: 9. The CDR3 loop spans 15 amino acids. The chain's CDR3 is CASRPGGAYADTQYF. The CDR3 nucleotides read TGTGCCAGCAGACCCGGGGGGGCATACGCAGATACGCAGTATTTT.

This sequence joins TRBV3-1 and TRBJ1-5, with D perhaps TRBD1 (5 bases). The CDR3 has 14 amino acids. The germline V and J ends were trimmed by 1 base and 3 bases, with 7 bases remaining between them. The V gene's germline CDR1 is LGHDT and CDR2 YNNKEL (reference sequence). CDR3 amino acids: CASSQGGPNQPQHF. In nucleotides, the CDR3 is TGTGCCAGCAGCCAAGGGGGCCCCAATCAGCCCCAGCATTTT.

The CDR3 region has the DNA TGTGCCAGCAGCTCCCCGTGGGGGAGGGCTAACACCGGGGAGCTGTTTTTT. Amino acids: CASSSPWGRANTGELFF. The genes are TRBV7-2 and TRBJ2-2; TRBD2 matches at 7 bases. The ends lost 4 bases at V and 2 bases at J; junction bases unmatched: 10. The CDR3 is 17 residues long. Germline V lookup: CDR1 SGHTA, CDR2 FQGNSA.

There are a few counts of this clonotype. The CDR3 loop is CASRPKTGSATDTQYF. CDR3 DNA sequence: TGTGCCAGCAGACCCAAGACAGGGAGTGCCACAGATACGCAGTATTTT. V gene TRBV2 combines with J gene TRBJ2-3, with 7 bases matching TRBD1. The CDR3 runs 16 residues. Per germline, CDR1 SNHLY and CDR2 FYNNEI. J lost 2 bases, V lost 6 bases, and 11 bases had no gene match.

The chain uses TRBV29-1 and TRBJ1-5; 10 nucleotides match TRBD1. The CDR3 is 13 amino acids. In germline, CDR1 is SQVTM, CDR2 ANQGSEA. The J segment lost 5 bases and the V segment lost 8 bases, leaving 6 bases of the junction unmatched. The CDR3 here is CSPPGTGDQPQHF. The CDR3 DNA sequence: TGCAGCCCCCCCGGGACAGGGGATCAGCCCCAGCATTTT.

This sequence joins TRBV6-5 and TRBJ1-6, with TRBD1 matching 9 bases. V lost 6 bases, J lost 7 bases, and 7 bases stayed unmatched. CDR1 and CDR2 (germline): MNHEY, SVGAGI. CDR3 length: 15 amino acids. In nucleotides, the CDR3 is TGTGCCAGCAGGCCTACCGGGACAGGGAATTCACCCCTCCACTTT. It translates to CASRPTGTGNSPLHF.

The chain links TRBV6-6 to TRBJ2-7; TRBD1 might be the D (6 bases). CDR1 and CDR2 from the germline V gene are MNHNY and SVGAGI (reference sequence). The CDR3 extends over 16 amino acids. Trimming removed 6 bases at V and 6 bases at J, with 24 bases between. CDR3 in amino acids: CASSRGGLSHPGEQYF. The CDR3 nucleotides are TGTGCCAGCAGCAGGGGTGGACTGTCCCATCCCGGCGAGCAGTACTTC.

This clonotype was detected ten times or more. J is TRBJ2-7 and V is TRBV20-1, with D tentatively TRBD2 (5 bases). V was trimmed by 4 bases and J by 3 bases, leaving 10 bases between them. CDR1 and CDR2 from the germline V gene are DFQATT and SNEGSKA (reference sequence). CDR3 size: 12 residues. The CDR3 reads CSATERYYEQYF. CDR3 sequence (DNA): TGCAGTGCTACGGAGCGGTACTACGAGCAGTACTTC.

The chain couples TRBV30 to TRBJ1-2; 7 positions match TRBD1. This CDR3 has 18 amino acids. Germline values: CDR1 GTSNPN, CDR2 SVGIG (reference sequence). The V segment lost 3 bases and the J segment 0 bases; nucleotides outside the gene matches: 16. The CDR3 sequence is CAWRTLRLTGTANYGYTF. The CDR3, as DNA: TGTGCCTGGAGGACCCTCCGCTTAACCGGGACAGCTAACTATGGCTACACCTTC.

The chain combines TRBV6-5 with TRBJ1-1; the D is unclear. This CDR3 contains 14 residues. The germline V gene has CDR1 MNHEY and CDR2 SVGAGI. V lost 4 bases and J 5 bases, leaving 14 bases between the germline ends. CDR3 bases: TGTGCCAGCAGTTCGACCCTACGAGATACTGAAGCTTTCTTT. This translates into CASSSTLRDTEAFF.

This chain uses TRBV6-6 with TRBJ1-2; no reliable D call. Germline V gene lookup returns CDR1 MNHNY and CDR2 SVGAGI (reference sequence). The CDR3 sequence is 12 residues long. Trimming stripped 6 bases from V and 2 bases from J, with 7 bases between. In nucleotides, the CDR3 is TGTGCCAGCAGGGGAGGCAACTATGGCTACACCTTC. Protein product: CASRGGNYGYTF.

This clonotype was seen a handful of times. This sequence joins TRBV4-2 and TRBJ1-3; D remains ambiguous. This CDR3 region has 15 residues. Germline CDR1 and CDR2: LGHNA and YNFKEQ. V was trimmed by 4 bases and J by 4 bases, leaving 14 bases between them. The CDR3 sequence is CASSPWTGVGNTIYF. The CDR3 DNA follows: TGTGCCAGCAGCCCCTGGACGGGAGTGGGAAACACCATATATTTT.

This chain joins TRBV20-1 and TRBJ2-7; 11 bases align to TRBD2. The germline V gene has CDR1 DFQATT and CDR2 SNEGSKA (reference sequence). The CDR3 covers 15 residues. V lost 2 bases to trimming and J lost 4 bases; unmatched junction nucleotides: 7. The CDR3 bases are TGCAGTGCTAGACCACTAGCGGGAGATTATTACGAGCAGTACTTC. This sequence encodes CSARPLAGDYYEQYF.

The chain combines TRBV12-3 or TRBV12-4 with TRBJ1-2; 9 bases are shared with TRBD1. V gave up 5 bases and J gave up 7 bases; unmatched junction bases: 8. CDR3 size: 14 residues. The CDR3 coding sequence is TGTGCCAGCAGTGCTGGGACAGGGAACACTGGCTACACCTTC. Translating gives CASSAGTGNTGYTF.

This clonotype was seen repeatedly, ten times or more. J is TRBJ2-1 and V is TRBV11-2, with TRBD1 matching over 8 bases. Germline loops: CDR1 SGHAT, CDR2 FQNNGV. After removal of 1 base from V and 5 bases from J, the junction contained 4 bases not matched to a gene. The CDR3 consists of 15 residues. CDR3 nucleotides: TGTGCCAGCAGCTTAGTGCGGACAGGGCACAATGAGCAGTTCTTC. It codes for CASSLVRTGHNEQFF.

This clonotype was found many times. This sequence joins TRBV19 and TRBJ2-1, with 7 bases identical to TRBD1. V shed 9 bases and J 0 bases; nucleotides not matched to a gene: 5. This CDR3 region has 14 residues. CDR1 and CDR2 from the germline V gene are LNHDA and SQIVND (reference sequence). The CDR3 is CASSRDSSYNEQFF. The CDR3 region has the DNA TGTGCCAGCAGTCGGGACAGCTCCTACAATGAGCAGTTCTTC.

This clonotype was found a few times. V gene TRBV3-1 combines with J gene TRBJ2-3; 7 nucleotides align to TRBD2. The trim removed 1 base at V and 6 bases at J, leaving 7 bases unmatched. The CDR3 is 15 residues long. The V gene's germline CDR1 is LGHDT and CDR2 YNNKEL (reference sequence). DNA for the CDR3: TGTGCCAGCAGCCAAGGTCGACTAGCAACCGATACGCAGTATTTT. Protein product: CASSQGRLATDTQYF.

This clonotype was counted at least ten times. For the CDR3, the DNA is TGCGCCAGCAGCCAAGAACGGGACGGATATAATTCACCCCTCCACTTT. Protein: CASSQERDGYNSPLHF. The rearrangement uses TRBV4-1 and TRBJ1-6; weak D call: TRBD1 (5 bases). V gave up 0 bases and J gave up 4 bases, with 10 bases separating them. The CDR3 covers 16 residues. Germline lookup yields CDR1 MGHRA and CDR2 YSYEKL.

The DNA for the CDR3 is TGTGCCAGCACCAGACTAGCGAGGGGGTCTTCTGGGGCCAACGTCCTGACTTTC. Translation: CASTRLARGSSGANVLTF. This rearrangement joins TRBV12-3 or TRBV12-4 to TRBJ2-6, with 8 bases aligning to TRBD2. Germline trimming cut 7 bases from V and 1 base from J; bases unmatched to any gene: 12. The CDR3 totals 18 residues.

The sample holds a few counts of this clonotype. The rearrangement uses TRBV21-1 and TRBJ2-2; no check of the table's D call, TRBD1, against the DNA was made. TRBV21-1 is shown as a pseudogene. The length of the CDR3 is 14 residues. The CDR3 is CASLNRENTGELFF. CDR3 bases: TGTGCCAGCCTCAACAGGGAGAACACCGGGGAGCTGTTTTTT.

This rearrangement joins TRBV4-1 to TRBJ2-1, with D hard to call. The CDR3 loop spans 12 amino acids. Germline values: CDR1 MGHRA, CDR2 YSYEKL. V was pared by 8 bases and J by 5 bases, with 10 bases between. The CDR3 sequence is CASSGQNNEQFF. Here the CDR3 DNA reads TGCGCCAGCTCTGGCCAAAACAATGAGCAGTTCTTC.

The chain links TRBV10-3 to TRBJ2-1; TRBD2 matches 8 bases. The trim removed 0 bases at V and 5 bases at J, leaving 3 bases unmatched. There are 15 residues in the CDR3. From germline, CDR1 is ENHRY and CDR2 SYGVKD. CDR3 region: CAISESTSGHNEQFF. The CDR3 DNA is TGTGCCATCAGTGAGTCTACTAGCGGCCACAATGAGCAGTTCTTC.

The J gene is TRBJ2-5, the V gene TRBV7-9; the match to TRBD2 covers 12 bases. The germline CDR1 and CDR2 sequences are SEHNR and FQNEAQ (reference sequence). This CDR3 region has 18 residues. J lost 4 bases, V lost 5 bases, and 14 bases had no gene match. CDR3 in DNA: TGTGCCAGCAGCCTAACCCTAGCGGGAGGGCGGCTGGGAGAGACCCAGTACTTC. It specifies CASSLTLAGGRLGETQYF. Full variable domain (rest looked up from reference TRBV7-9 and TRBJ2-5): DTGVSQNPRHKITKRGQNVTFRCDPISEHNRLYWYRQTLGQGPEFLTYFQNEAQLEKSRLLSDRFSAERPKGSFSTLEIQRTEQGDSAMYLCASSLTLAGGRLGETQYFGPGTRLLVL.